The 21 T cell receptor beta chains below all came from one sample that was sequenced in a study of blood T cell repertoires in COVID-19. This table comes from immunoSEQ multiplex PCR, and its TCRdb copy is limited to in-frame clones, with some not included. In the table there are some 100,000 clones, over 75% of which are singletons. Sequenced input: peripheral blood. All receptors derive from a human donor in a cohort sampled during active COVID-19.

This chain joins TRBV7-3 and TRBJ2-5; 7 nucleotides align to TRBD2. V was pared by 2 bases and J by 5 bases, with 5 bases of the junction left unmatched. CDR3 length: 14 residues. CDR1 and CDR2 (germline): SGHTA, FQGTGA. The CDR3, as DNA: TGTGCCAGCAGCTTAGGGAGGGGAAGCGAGACCCAGTACTTC. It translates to CASSLGRGSETQYF.

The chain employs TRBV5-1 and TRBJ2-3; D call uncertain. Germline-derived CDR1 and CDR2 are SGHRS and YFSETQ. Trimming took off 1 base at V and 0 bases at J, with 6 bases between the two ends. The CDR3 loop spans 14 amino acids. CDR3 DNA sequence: TGCGCCAGCAGCTTGCTATTAAGCACAGATACGCAGTATTTT. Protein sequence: CASSLLLSTDTQYF.

The CDR3 here is CASSLGPQGTGANTIYF. In DNA form, the CDR3 reads TGCGCCAGCAGCTTGGGGCCGCAAGGGACAGGGGCAAACACCATATATTTT. The chain uses TRBV5-1 and TRBJ1-3; 10 bases are shared with TRBD1. The junction had 9 bases not matched to a gene; V was cut back by 0 bases and J by 6 bases. The V gene's germline CDR1 is SGHRS and CDR2 YFSETQ. This CDR3 is built from 17 residues.

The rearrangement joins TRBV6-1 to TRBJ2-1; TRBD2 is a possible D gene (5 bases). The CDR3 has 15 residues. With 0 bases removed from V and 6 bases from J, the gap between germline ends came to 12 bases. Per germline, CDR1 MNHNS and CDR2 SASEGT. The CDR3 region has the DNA TGTGCCAGCAGTGAAGCACGATATCGGGGCAATGAGCAGTTCTTC. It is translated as CASSEARYRGNEQFF.

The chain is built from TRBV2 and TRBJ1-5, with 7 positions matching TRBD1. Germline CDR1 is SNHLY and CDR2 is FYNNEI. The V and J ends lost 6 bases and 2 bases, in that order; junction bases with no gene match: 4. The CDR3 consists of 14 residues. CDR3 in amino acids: CASRLDRGNQPQHF. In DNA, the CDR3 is TGTGCCAGCAGGTTAGACAGGGGCAATCAGCCCCAGCATTTT.

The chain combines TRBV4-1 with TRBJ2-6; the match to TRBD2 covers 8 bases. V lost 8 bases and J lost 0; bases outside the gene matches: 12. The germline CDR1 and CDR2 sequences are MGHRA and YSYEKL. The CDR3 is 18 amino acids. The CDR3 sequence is CASFGVSGASSGANVLTF. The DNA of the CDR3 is TGCGCCAGCTTCGGGGTTAGCGGGGCTAGCTCTGGGGCCAACGTCCTGACTTTC.

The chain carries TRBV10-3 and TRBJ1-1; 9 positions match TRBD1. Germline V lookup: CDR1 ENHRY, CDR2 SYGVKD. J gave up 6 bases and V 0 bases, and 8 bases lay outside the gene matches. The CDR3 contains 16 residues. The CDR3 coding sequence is TGTGCCATCAGTGAGTCGTACGCTACAGGGGGCTCTGAAGCTTTCTTT. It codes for CAISESYATGGSEAFF.

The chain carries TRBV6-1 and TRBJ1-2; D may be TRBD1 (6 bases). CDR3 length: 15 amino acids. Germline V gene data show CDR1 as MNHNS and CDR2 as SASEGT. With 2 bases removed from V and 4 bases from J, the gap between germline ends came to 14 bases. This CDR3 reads CASSERGEGVYGYTF. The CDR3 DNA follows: TGTGCCAGCAGTGAACGGGGGGAGGGGGTCTATGGCTACACCTTC.

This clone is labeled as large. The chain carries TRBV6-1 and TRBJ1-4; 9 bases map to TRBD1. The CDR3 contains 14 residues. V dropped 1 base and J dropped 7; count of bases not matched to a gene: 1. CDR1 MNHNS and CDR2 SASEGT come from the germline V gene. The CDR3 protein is CASSEGQGVEKLFF. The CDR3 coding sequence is TGTGCCAGCAGTGAAGGACAGGGGGTTGAAAAACTGTTTTTT.

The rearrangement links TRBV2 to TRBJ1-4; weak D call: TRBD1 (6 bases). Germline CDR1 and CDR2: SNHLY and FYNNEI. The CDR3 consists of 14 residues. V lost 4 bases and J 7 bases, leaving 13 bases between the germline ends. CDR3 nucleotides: TGTGCCAGCAGTGGTGAGGGGGTGGGTGAAAAACTGTTTTTT. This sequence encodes CASSGEGVGEKLFF.

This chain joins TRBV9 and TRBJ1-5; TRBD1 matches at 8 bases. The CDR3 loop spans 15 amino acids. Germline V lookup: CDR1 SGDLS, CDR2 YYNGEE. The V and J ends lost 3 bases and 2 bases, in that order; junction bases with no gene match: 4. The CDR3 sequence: CASSADRGGNQPQHF. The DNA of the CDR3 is TGTGCCAGCAGCGCCGACAGGGGTGGCAATCAGCCCCAGCATTTT.

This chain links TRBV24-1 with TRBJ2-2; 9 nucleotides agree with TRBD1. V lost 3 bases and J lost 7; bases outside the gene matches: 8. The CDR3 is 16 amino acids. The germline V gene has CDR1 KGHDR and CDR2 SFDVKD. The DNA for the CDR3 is TGTGCCACCAGTGATCGCGGACAGGGGCGCGACGGGGAGCTGTTTTTT. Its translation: CATSDRGQGRDGELFF.

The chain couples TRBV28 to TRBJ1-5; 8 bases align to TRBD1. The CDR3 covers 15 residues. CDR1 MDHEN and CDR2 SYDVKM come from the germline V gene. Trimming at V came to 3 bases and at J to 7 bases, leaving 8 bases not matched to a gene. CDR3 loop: CASSFPGGSTQPQHF. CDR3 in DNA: TGTGCCAGCAGTTTTCCAGGGGGCAGCACCCAGCCCCAGCATTTT.

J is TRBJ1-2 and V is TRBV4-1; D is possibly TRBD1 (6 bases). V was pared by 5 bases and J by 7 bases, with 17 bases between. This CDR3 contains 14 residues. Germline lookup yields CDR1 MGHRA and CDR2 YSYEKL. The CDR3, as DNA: TGCGCCAGCAGCTTCCTTAGGGGGACGGCTGGCTACACCTTC. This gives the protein CASSFLRGTAGYTF.

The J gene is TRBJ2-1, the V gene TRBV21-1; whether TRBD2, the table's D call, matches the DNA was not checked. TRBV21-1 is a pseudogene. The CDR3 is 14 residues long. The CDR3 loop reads CASSVGGRYNEQFF. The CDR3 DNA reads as TGTGCCAGCAGCGTCGGGGGGCGTTACAATGAGCAGTTCTTC.

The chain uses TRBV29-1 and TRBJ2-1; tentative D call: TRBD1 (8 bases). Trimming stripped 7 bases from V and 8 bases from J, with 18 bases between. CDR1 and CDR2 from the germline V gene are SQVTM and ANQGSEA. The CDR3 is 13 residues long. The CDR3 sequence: CSAADREGDEQFF. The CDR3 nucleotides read TGCAGCGCCGCGGACAGGGAGGGGGATGAGCAGTTCTTC.

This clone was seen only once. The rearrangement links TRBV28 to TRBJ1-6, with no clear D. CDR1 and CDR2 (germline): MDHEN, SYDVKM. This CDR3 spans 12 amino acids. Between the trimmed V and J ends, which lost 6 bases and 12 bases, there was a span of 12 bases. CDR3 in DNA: TGTGCCAGCAGATTTCGTGGGCTACCCCTCCACTTT. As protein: CASRFRGLPLHF.

The CDR3, as DNA: TGTGCCAGCAGGGGCAGGGGACGCACAGATACGCAGTATTTT. This encodes CASRGRGRTDTQYF. The chain employs TRBV21-1 and TRBJ2-3; the listed D gene, TRBD1, was not tested against the DNA. TRBV21-1 is labeled a pseudogene. The CDR3 totals 14 residues.

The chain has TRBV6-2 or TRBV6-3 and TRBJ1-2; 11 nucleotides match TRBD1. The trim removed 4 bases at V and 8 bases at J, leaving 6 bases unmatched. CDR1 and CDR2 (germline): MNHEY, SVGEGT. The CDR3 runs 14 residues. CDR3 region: CASSSGTGGRGYTF. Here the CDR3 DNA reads TGTGCCAGCAGTTCCGGGACAGGGGGGCGCGGCTACACCTTC.

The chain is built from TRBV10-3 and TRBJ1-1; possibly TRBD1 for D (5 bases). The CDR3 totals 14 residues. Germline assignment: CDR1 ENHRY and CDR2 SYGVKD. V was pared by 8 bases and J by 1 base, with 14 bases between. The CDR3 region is CAICPTRGNTEAFF. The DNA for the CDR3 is TGTGCCATCTGCCCGACTAGGGGGAACACTGAAGCTTTCTTT.

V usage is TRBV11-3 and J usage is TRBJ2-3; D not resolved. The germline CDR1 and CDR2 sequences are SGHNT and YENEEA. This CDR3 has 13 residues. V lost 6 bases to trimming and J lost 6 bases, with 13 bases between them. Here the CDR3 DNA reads TGTGCCAGCAGTCCATTTGGCAGGGATACGCAGTATTTT. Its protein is CASSPFGRDTQYF.